This TCR beta chain derives from a study of radiation and T cells in renal cell carcinoma (dated by TCRdb to the early 2020s). In terms of the full investigation: TCR beta sequencing covered 50 to 55 samples in total, comprising approximately 26 tumors and roughly 27 peripheral blood samples. The final blood draw took place at 4 weeks after radiation, the same time as nephrectomy. Across all 50 or so samples, approximately 4,000,000 unique CDR3 nucleotide sequences, encoding 2,658,974 unique CDR3 amino acid sequences, were identified.

Study-level results and caveats: Changes in the blood repertoire were not tracked past 4 weeks after treatment. Because no pretreatment tumor biopsies were available, whether clonotypes were present in the tumor at baseline could not be determined. The single-armed trial design could not address effects of radiation dose or scheduling on the TCR repertoire. Top tumor clonotypes rose in blood from baseline to 2 weeks post-radiation, then contracted by 4 weeks, suggesting transient expansion of tumor-resident clones.

This clone was observed a single time. Which antigen it targets is not known. Qualities for individual bases were not recorded, and no much larger clone is one base off. This specimen's time point label, per the study, means: blood 4 weeks post-SBRT, at nephrectomy. Per the publication, the treatment or condition label means: 15 Gy SBRT to primary tumor, nephrectomy 4 weeks later. Samples came from a clinical trial, in which primary renal cell carcinomas received 15 Gy stereotactic body radiation therapy followed by nephrectomy 4 weeks later. To follow tumor-enriched clonotypes, peripheral blood was collected serially from radiation-treated patients at baseline and again at 2 weeks and 4 weeks after SBRT. Every patient had renal cell carcinoma of clear cell pathology. The QIAamp DNA Blood Mini Kit (Qiagen) was used to prepare genomic DNA for TCR sequencing. The analyses included only samples that passed all quality control checks.

TCR beta libraries were generated from genomic DNA with the immunoSEQ kit, following the manufacturer's recommendations. Library preparation used a first multiplex PCR with proprietary primers, then a second PCR adding unique barcodes, with bead cleanups after each round. Each sample batch included a kit-provided positive control reaction and a negative control reaction. The final libraries underwent checking on an Agilent 4200 TapeStation D1000 ScreenTape, volumetric pooling, and quantification by qPCR. Sequencing was performed on an Illumina NextSeq500 using a MidOutput 150-cycle cartridge, with 156 Read1 cycles, 15 Index1 cycles, and the kit custom primers. The pooled library was loaded at about 0.96 pM, and about 20% PhiX control was spiked in. The study's processing was this. Vendor-processed data were analyzed in R, with a clonotype defined as all T cells sharing the same CDR3 nucleotide sequence. For clone abundance analyses, frequencies were normalized to the 10,000 most abundant clones per sample. Public T cell clones, averaging fewer than five per sample, were removed before analysis. An abundance difference of at least 32-fold between compartments was the criterion for calling clonotypes tumor-enriched or baseline blood-enriched. A beta-binomial differential abundance model was applied to find clonotypes that expanded or contracted between blood time points. Tumor-blood repertoire similarity was measured with the Baroni-Urbani and Buser coefficient, and groups were compared using two-tailed Wilcoxon tests in R. TCRdb took over this immuneACCESS table, retaining in-frame rearrangements with V and J assigned. Such tables are incomplete; in checked studies, under half of the missing clones stem from an unresolved V gene, and the remainder is unexplained. Clone size and the V and J calls come from that table; the DNA yielded D and trimming. Here the sample has 140,000 or so clones; 86% occur a single time. Clones ranked in the top ten supply less than 20% of the sample.

From cysteine to phenylalanine, the CDR3 is 15 amino acids long. Left in the record is the CDR3 DNA by itself, 45 bases read in frame from the first base. Deletion took 0 bases off V and 3 bases off J, with a span of 13 bases between the germline ends. Taken from the germline V gene, the CDR1 and CDR2 loops are SGHRS and YFSETQ. The V and J genes are TRBV5-1 and TRBJ2-7; D gene: possibly TRBD1, on 5 matching bases. The sequencing here drew on blood, taken from a patient whose treatment included radiotherapy and nephrectomy. This receptor was identified in a woman in her fifties or sixties with renal cell carcinoma. The DNA reads TGCGCCAGCAGCTTGGTTGCCAGGGCTGGCTACGAGCAGTACTTC. This is translated as CASSLVARAGYEQYF.